This is a list of T cell receptor beta chains from one sample in a study of cytomegalovirus exposure and HLA in healthy donors. The table came from immunoSEQ multiplex PCR; TCRdb's copy has only in-frame clones and leaves some out. The data contain 160,000 or so clones, approximately 88% of them seen just once; the ten biggest clones take up approximately 1.5%. Material for sequencing was PBMCs. These receptors all stem from a woman aged 18 to 35 in good health and CMV-seronegative. The CDR3 runs from the conserved cysteine through the conserved F or W. Fields, in order: D gene, clone size, J gene, V gene, CDR3 DNA, CDR3 protein. D genes are given only for firm matches. Clone size is shown for a subset of rows, as once, few, many or a class of expanded clone.

D: -; size: -; J: TRBJ2-7; V: TRBV23-1; DNA: TGCGCCAGCAGTCCCTCCCCCGCAGGGATGTCGGGCTCCTACGAGCAGTACTTC; CDR3: CASSPSPAGMSGSYEQYF
D: TRBD2; size: -; J: TRBJ2-3; V: TRBV7-2; DNA: TGTGCCAGCAGCCTCGGACTAGCGGGGCACACAGATACGCAGTATTTT; CDR3: CASSLGLAGHTDTQYF
D: -; size: -; J: TRBJ2-2; V: TRBV19; DNA: TGTGCCAGTAGTATTGGGTTGGGGGCCCCGAACACCGGGGAGCTGTTTTTT; CDR3: CASSIGLGAPNTGELFF
D: -; size: -; J: TRBJ1-2; V: TRBV10-3; DNA: TGTGCCATCAGTGAGTCCGGGGGGAAAGTCCACTATGGCTACACCTTC; CDR3: CAISESGGKVHYGYTF
D: -; size: -; J: TRBJ2-7; V: TRBV2; DNA: TGTGCCAGCAGCGTCCGAGGGGAGCAGTACTTC; CDR3: CASSVRGEQYF
D: TRBD1; size: -; J: TRBJ1-2; V: TRBV19; DNA: TGTGCCAGTAGTCCAGGTTCCGGGACAGGGTTCAATTATGGCTACACCTTC; CDR3: CASSPGSGTGFNYGYTF
D: -; size: -; J: TRBJ1-5; V: TRBV21-1; DNA: TGTGCCAGCAGCCCGGGACAGGGGGTGAATCAGCCCCAGCATTTT; CDR3: CASSPGQGVNQPQHF
D: TRBD2; size: -; J: TRBJ2-7; V: TRBV7-9; DNA: TGTGCCAGCAGCAGCCAGACTAGCGGGCTCTACGAGCAGTACTTC; CDR3: CASSSQTSGLYEQYF
D: TRBD1; size: -; J: TRBJ1-5; V: TRBV7-9; DNA: TGTGCCAGCAGCCCGACAGGGGGAACCAATCAGCCCCAGCATTTT; CDR3: CASSPTGGTNQPQHF
D: -; size: -; J: TRBJ1-1; V: TRBV6-5; DNA: TGTGCCAGTAGTTACTCGGAGGCCTACACTGAAGCTTTCTTT; CDR3: CASSYSEAYTEAFF
D: -; size: once; J: TRBJ1-4; V: TRBV6-1; DNA: TGTGCCAGCAATGAGGGCGCAGGGTGGGGTGAAAAACTGTTTTTT; CDR3: CASNEGAGWGEKLFF
D: -; size: -; J: TRBJ2-6; V: TRBV11-3; DNA: TGTGCCAGCGTCTTGGCAGGCCCCTCTGGGGCCAACGGCCTGACTTTC; CDR3: CASVLAGPSGANGLTF
D: TRBD1; size: -; J: TRBJ1-2; V: TRBV6-1; DNA: TGTGCCAGCAGTCCCAAAAGGGGGCGTAACTATGGCTACACCTTC; CDR3: CASSPKRGRNYGYTF
D: TRBD1; size: -; J: TRBJ1-1; V: TRBV28; DNA: TGTGCCAGCAGTCCGTCGGACAGGGCCCTTGTTGGAGCTTTCTTT; CDR3: CASSPSDRALVGAFF
D: -; size: -; J: TRBJ2-6; V: TRBV6-5; DNA: TGTGCCAGTACCCGACAAGCCTCTGGGGCCAACGGCCTGACTTTC; CDR3: CASTRQASGANGLTF
D: -; size: -; J: TRBJ1-4; V: TRBV30; DNA: TGTGCCTGGAGTCCCAATGGAGGGTGGCATGAAAAACTGTTTTTT; CDR3: CAWSPNGGWHEKLFF
D: -; size: -; J: TRBJ1-1; V: TRBV5-1; DNA: TGCGCCAGCAGCTTGGATGGGAGGACTGAAGCTTTCTTT; CDR3: CASSLDGRTEAFF
D: TRBD1; size: -; J: TRBJ1-1; V: TRBV7-9; DNA: TGTGCCAGCAGCTTAGGACGACAGGGAGCTTTCTTT; CDR3: CASSLGRQGAFF
D: -; size: -; J: TRBJ2-6; V: TRBV10-2; DNA: TGCGCCAGCAGTAAAACGGGACACCTGAAAGACGGGGCCAACGTCCTGACTTTC; CDR3: CASSKTGHLKDGANVLTF
D: TRBD2; size: once; J: TRBJ2-6; V: TRBV7-9; DNA: TGTGCCAGCAGCTTACCCCGCGGGGGTCCCTCCTCCTCTGTCAACGTCCTGACTTTC; CDR3: CASSLPRGGPSSSVNVLTF
D: TRBD1; size: -; J: TRBJ1-1; V: TRBV6-1; DNA: TGTGCCAGCAGCAGGACAGGGAGGAACACTGAAGCTTTCTTT; CDR3: CASSRTGRNTEAFF
D: TRBD1; size: once; J: TRBJ2-7; V: TRBV5-6; DNA: TGTGCCAGCAGCTTTCCAGGGGGCCACGAGCAGTACTTC; CDR3: CASSFPGGHEQYF
D: -; size: -; J: TRBJ2-6; V: TRBV7-9; DNA: TGTGCCAGCAGCTCCTCGACAGGCGCTGGGGCCAACGTCCTGACTTTC; CDR3: CASSSSTGAGANVLTF
D: -; size: -; J: TRBJ2-7; V: TRBV18; DNA: TGTGCCAGCTCAGTGCTGGGGAGGGGACAAAGCTCCTACGAGCAGTACTTC; CDR3: CASSVLGRGQSSYEQYF
D: TRBD1; size: -; J: TRBJ2-1; V: TRBV5-1; DNA: TGCGCCAGCAGCTTGGGCCTGGGACAGGGTAAAGATGAGCAGTTCTTC; CDR3: CASSLGLGQGKDEQFF
D: TRBD2; size: -; J: TRBJ2-7; V: TRBV7-3; DNA: TGTGCCAGCAGTCCCCCCGTTAGACTAGCCCACTGCGAGCAGTACTTC; CDR3: CASSPPVRLAHCEQYF
D: -; size: few; J: TRBJ1-5; V: TRBV10-3; DNA: TGTGCCATCAGTCAATCACCCCTACAGGGTCCTCGGCAGCCCCAGCATTTT; CDR3: CAISQSPLQGPRQPQHF
D: TRBD1; size: -; J: TRBJ2-1; V: TRBV19; DNA: TGTGCCAGCATGGACAGGAGTAATGAGCAGTTCTTC; CDR3: CASMDRSNEQFF
D: TRBD1; size: few; J: TRBJ2-1; V: TRBV6-1; DNA: TGTGCCAGCAGTGATATAAGCAGACAGGGGCGGAATGAGCAGTTCTTC; CDR3: CASSDISRQGRNEQFF
D: -; size: -; J: TRBJ1-5; V: TRBV19; DNA: TGTGCCAGTAGTATCCCAGGCAATCAGCCCCAGCATTTT; CDR3: CASSIPGNQPQHF
D: -; size: -; J: TRBJ2-2; V: TRBV10-1; DNA: TGCGCCAGCAGTGACCCAACGGGTTTTAACACCGGGGAGCTGTTTTTT; CDR3: CASSDPTGFNTGELFF
D: TRBD1; size: -; J: TRBJ1-1; V: TRBV28; DNA: TGTGCCAGCAGTTTGCCGGACAGGGAAGGGAACACTGAAGCTTTCTTT; CDR3: CASSLPDREGNTEAFF
D: TRBD1; size: -; J: TRBJ1-2; V: TRBV27; DNA: TGTGCCAGCAGTTTATTGGGACAGGGCTCTGGCTACACCTTC; CDR3: CASSLLGQGSGYTF
D: TRBD2; size: -; J: TRBJ2-2; V: TRBV29-1; DNA: TGCAGCGTCGTACTAGCGGGGGCGAACACCGGGGAGCTGTTTTTT; CDR3: CSVVLAGANTGELFF
D: TRBD1; size: -; J: TRBJ2-2; V: TRBV5-1; DNA: TGCGCCAGCAGCTTAATGGGACAGATGAACACCGGGGAGCTGTTTTTT; CDR3: CASSLMGQMNTGELFF
D: -; size: -; J: TRBJ1-2; V: TRBV5-1; DNA: TGCGCCAGCAGCTTGGAGGGGACACCCTTGAGTGGCTACACCTTC; CDR3: CASSLEGTPLSGYTF
D: TRBD1; size: -; J: TRBJ1-1; V: TRBV7-9; DNA: TGTTCCAGCAGCTTAGCGCACAGGGGGCCCGACACTGAAGCTTTCTTT; CDR3: CSSSLAHRGPDTEAFF
D: -; size: -; J: TRBJ1-1; V: TRBV6-5; DNA: TGTGCCAGCAGTTCCCCACGGTGGGCGAACACTGAAGCTTTCTTT; CDR3: CASSSPRWANTEAFF
D: TRBD1; size: -; J: TRBJ2-3; V: TRBV30; DNA: TGTGCCTGGAGTGCAAGAAGGACAGGCCGGGGCGCAGATACGCAGTATTTT; CDR3: CAWSARRTGRGADTQYF
D: -; size: -; J: TRBJ1-5; V: TRBV5-6; DNA: TGTGCCAGCAGCTTGGGGGCAGGGACTTCAGGGAATCAGCCCCAGCATTTT; CDR3: CASSLGAGTSGNQPQHF
D: -; size: -; J: TRBJ1-1; V: TRBV19; DNA: TGTGCCAGTAGTATAGCCGCAGGGTTCACTGAAGCTTTCTTT; CDR3: CASSIAAGFTEAFF
D: TRBD2; size: medium-sized; J: TRBJ2-1; V: TRBV6-4; DNA: TGTGCCAGCAGTGACTCGACTAGCGGGGGGGCTGAGCAGTTCTTC; CDR3: CASSDSTSGGAEQFF
D: -; size: -; J: TRBJ1-3; V: TRBV7-2; DNA: TGTGCCAGCAGCCCCATGGGAAACACCATATATTTT; CDR3: CASSPMGNTIYF
D: -; size: once; J: TRBJ2-7; V: TRBV5-4; DNA: TGTGCCAGCAGCTTCCCGACGTCAGCCCCCCATGACTACGAGCAGTACTTC; CDR3: CASSFPTSAPHDYEQYF
D: -; size: -; J: TRBJ2-1; V: TRBV19; DNA: TGTGCCAGTAGTCCCATACGGGGTAGAACCTACAATGAGCAGTTCTTC; CDR3: CASSPIRGRTYNEQFF
D: TRBD1; size: -; J: TRBJ1-4; V: TRBV12-5; DNA: TGTGCTAGTGGTTTGGGACAGGGAGATGAAAAACTGTTTTTT; CDR3: CASGLGQGDEKLFF